This is a list of T cell receptor beta chains from one sample in a study of blood T cell repertoires in COVID-19. Data came from immunoSEQ multiplex PCR; TCRdb stores just in-frame clones and leaves some out. This table has a few hundred thousand clones, around 90% appearing once. The sequenced sample consisted of PBMCs or T cells enriched from blood (not recorded which). These receptors were taken from a man younger than 45 who had been exposed to COVID-19. The conserved cysteine and the conserved F or W are not part of the CDR3 here.

cdr3_aa: ASSGGGSPTYNEQF; cdr3_length: 14; v_call: TRBV5-4; j_call: TRBJ2-1
cdr3_aa: ASQIAGAHPH; cdr3_length: 10; v_call: TRBV25-1; j_call: TRBJ1-6
cdr3_aa: ASSPLVGTGELF; cdr3_length: 12; v_call: TRBV11-3; j_call: TRBJ2-2
cdr3_aa: ASSQDHANSNNEQF; cdr3_length: 14; v_call: TRBV4-1; j_call: TRBJ2-1
cdr3_aa: ASRTIGNQPQH; cdr3_length: 11; v_call: TRBV6-5; j_call: TRBJ1-5
cdr3_aa: ASSLLYEQY; cdr3_length: 9; v_call: TRBV7-2; j_call: TRBJ2-7
cdr3_aa: ASSFLRTGVTGELF; cdr3_length: 14; v_call: TRBV6-5; j_call: TRBJ2-2
cdr3_aa: ASSYSEGQGGSPLH; cdr3_length: 14; v_call: TRBV6-2/TRBV6-3; j_call: TRBJ1-6
cdr3_aa: ASSMDRGYEQY; cdr3_length: 11; v_call: TRBV6-4; j_call: TRBJ2-7
cdr3_aa: ASLQGGQNTEAF; cdr3_length: 12; v_call: TRBV18; j_call: TRBJ1-1
cdr3_aa: ASSIGGRQGANQPQH; cdr3_length: 15; v_call: TRBV19; j_call: TRBJ1-5
cdr3_aa: ASSYSNSGGVEQF; cdr3_length: 13; v_call: TRBV6-5; j_call: TRBJ2-1
cdr3_aa: ASSTRGREPQH; cdr3_length: 11; v_call: TRBV6-5; j_call: TRBJ1-5
cdr3_aa: ASSHPLAGGPETQY; cdr3_length: 14; v_call: TRBV4-1; j_call: TRBJ2-5
cdr3_aa: ASGFSANTGELF; cdr3_length: 12; v_call: TRBV12-5; j_call: TRBJ2-2
cdr3_aa: ASSLSVSSYNSPLH; cdr3_length: 14; v_call: TRBV27; j_call: TRBJ1-6
cdr3_aa: ASRRVSGGANTDTQY; cdr3_length: 15; v_call: TRBV2; j_call: TRBJ2-3
cdr3_aa: ATSREIIVPGADEQF; cdr3_length: 15; v_call: TRBV15; j_call: TRBJ2-1
cdr3_aa: ASLAAINQPQH; cdr3_length: 11; v_call: TRBV6-5; j_call: TRBJ1-5
cdr3_aa: ASSPQENSPLH; cdr3_length: 11; v_call: TRBV4-1; j_call: TRBJ1-6
cdr3_aa: ASSKDPTGWHSYEQY; cdr3_length: 15; v_call: TRBV19; j_call: TRBJ2-7
cdr3_aa: SVETGDYGYT; cdr3_length: 10; v_call: TRBV29-1; j_call: TRBJ1-2
cdr3_aa: ATSSTQGAYEQY; cdr3_length: 12; v_call: TRBV15; j_call: TRBJ2-7
cdr3_aa: AWSSAGNEQF; cdr3_length: 10; v_call: TRBV30; j_call: TRBJ2-1
cdr3_aa: AIREAGQGAYEQY; cdr3_length: 13; v_call: TRBV10-3; j_call: TRBJ2-7
cdr3_aa: ASSFSGGNTDTQY; cdr3_length: 13; v_call: TRBV5-1; j_call: TRBJ2-3
cdr3_aa: SAYDRDGYT; cdr3_length: 9; v_call: TRBV20-1; j_call: TRBJ1-2
cdr3_aa: ASSPGEGVPLH; cdr3_length: 11; v_call: TRBV27; j_call: TRBJ1-6
cdr3_aa: AISERRVTNEKLF; cdr3_length: 13; v_call: TRBV10-3; j_call: TRBJ1-4